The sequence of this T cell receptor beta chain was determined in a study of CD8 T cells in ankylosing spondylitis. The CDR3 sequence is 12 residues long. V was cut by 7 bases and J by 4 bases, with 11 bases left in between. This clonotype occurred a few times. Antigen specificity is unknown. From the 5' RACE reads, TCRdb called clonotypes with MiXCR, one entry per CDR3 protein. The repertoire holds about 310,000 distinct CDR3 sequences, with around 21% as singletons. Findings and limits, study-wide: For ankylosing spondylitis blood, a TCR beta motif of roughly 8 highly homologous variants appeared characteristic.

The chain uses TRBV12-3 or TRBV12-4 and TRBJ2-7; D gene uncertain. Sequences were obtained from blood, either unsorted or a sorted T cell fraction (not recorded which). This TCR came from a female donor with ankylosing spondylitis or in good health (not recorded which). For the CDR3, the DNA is TGTGCCAGCACTCCAACTGGTTACGAGCAGTACTTC. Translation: CASTPTGYEQYF.